Presented here are 11 T cell receptor beta chains from one specimen sequenced in a study of blood T cell repertoires in COVID-19. Data came from immunoSEQ multiplex PCR; TCRdb stores just in-frame clones and leaves some out. Of around 370,000 clones listed, about nine tenths were seen once; the top ten hold 7% to 8%. Sequenced: peripheral blood. The receptors were gathered from a woman aged 70-85 years with COVID-19, enrolled during active disease.

This clone showed up just once. This chain links TRBV4-3 with TRBJ2-3; weak D call: TRBD2 (6 bases). Trimming cost V 0 bases and J 0 bases, with 7 bases left between them. The CDR3 spans 15 residues. The germline CDR1 and CDR2 sequences are LGHNA and YSLEER. CDR3 in DNA: TGCGCCAGCAGCCAAGATGGGACTAGCACAGATACGCAGTATTTT. Protein product: CASSQDGTSTDTQYF.

V is TRBV7-7 and J is TRBJ2-2, with D perhaps TRBD2 (6 bases). The CDR3 loop spans 15 amino acids. Germline V gene data show CDR1 as SSHAT and CDR2 as FNYEAQ (reference sequence). Trimming shortened V by 5 bases and J by 6 bases, and 16 bases separated the two germline ends. The CDR3 bases are TGTGCCAGCAGCCCCAGCGGCGGGGACTCCGGGGAGCTGTTTTTT. Protein: CASSPSGGDSGELFF. Full variable domain (outside the CDR3, taken from reference TRBV7-7 and TRBJ2-2): GAGVSQSPRYKVTKRGQDVTLRCDPISSHATLYWYQQALGQGPEFLTYFNYEAQPDKSGLPSDRFSAERPEGSISTLTIQRTEQRDSAMYRCASSPSGGDSGELFFGEGSRLTVL.

The chain uses TRBV6-2 or TRBV6-3 and TRBJ1-1, with unresolved D. The V gene's germline CDR1 is MNHEY and CDR2 SVGEGT. Trimming took 2 bases from V and 0 from J, leaving 25 bases between them. The CDR3 runs 20 residues. The CDR3: CASSYEIPYTVLRVNTEAFF. CDR3 sequence (DNA): TGTGCCAGCAGTTACGAAATCCCCTACACCGTTCTGCGGGTGAACACTGAAGCTTTCTTT.

The J gene is TRBJ2-3, the V gene TRBV7-8, with D tentatively TRBD2 (6 bases). The CDR3 runs 15 residues. Germline lookup yields CDR1 SGHVS and CDR2 FQNEAQ. Between the trimmed V and J ends, which lost 5 bases and 4 bases, there was a span of 16 bases. CDR3 in amino acids: CASSTRLGTPDTQYF. In DNA, the CDR3 is TGTGCCAGCAGCACTCGACTAGGGACCCCAGATACGCAGTATTTT.

The chain carries TRBV15 and TRBJ2-7; 14 bases are shared with TRBD2. This CDR3 is 15 amino acids long. CDR1 and CDR2 (germline): LNHNV, YYDKDF (reference sequence). V was clipped by 6 bases and J by 3 bases; unmatched bases: 4. The chain's CDR3 is CATRRTSGGFYEQYF. The CDR3 DNA is TGTGCCACCAGACGGACTAGCGGGGGGTTCTACGAGCAGTACTTC.

The chain joins TRBV7-9 to TRBJ2-7, with 10 bases fitting TRBD1. In germline, CDR1 is SEHNR, CDR2 FQNEAQ (reference sequence). There are 14 residues in the CDR3. V lost 4 bases and J lost 11; bases outside the gene matches: 11. CDR3 in amino acids: CASSSQPGQGTEYF. The CDR3 DNA is TGTGCCAGCAGCTCCCAACCGGGACAGGGGACGGAGTACTTC.

V and J are TRBV5-6 and TRBJ2-3; a possible D gene is TRBD2 (6 bases). Germline assignment: CDR1 SGHDT and CDR2 YYEEEE. V lost 4 bases and J 0 bases, leaving 15 bases between the germline ends. The CDR3 consists of 16 residues. Written as DNA, the CDR3 is TGTGCCAGCAGCCCAGGACCTAGCGCAAGCACAGATACGCAGTATTTT. This gives the protein CASSPGPSASTDTQYF. Combining the CDR3 with reference TRBV5-6 and TRBJ2-3 gives the whole variable domain DAGVTQSPTHLIKTRGQQVTLRCSPKSGHDTVSWYQQALGQGPQFIFQYYEEEERQRGNFPDRFSGHQFPNYSSELNVNALLLGDSALYLCASSPGPSASTDTQYFGPGTRLTVL.

This chain uses TRBV24-1 with TRBJ2-5; TRBD1 might be the D (5 bases). Trimming removed 1 base from V and 0 bases from J, with 11 bases in between. CDR3 size: 16 residues. Germline values: CDR1 KGHDR, CDR2 SFDVKD. The CDR3 coding sequence is TGTGCCACCAGTGATTTATCATCAGGGAACCAAGAGACCCAGTACTTC. It translates to CATSDLSSGNQETQYF.

The chain couples TRBV5-6 to TRBJ1-2, with 8 bases identical to TRBD1. The CDR3 covers 15 residues. V gave up 0 bases and J gave up 7 bases; unmatched junction bases: 8. The germline V gene encodes CDR1 SGHDT and CDR2 YYEEEE. The CDR3 DNA follows: TGTGCCAGCAGCTTGGTATCAGGGGGCAGAGGTGGCTACACCTTC. Translating it yields CASSLVSGGRGGYTF.

The chain links TRBV5-1 to TRBJ2-1, with a possible D match to TRBD2 (6 bases). This CDR3 has 14 residues. V lost 3 bases to trimming and J lost 2 bases, with 9 bases between them. The V gene's germline CDR1 is SGHRS and CDR2 YFSETQ. The chain's CDR3 is CASSSGRPYNEQFF. DNA for the CDR3: TGCGCCAGCAGCTCCGGGAGACCCTACAATGAGCAGTTCTTC. Full variable domain (outside the CDR3, taken from reference TRBV5-1 and TRBJ2-1): KAGVTQTPRYLIKTRGQQVTLSCSPISGHRSVSWYQQTPGQGLQFLFEYFSETQRNKGNFPGRFSGRQFSNSRSEMNVSTLELGDSALYLCASSSGRPYNEQFFGPGTRLTVL.

This sequence joins TRBV5-6 and TRBJ1-5, with D perhaps matching TRBD1 (5 bases). The CDR3 loop spans 15 amino acids. V lost 0 bases and J lost 6, with 13 bases in between. The germline V gene has CDR1 SGHDT and CDR2 YYEEEE. The CDR3 loop is CASSLVAGGGQPQHF. Here the CDR3 DNA reads TGTGCCAGCAGCTTGGTAGCGGGCGGGGGTCAGCCCCAGCATTTT.